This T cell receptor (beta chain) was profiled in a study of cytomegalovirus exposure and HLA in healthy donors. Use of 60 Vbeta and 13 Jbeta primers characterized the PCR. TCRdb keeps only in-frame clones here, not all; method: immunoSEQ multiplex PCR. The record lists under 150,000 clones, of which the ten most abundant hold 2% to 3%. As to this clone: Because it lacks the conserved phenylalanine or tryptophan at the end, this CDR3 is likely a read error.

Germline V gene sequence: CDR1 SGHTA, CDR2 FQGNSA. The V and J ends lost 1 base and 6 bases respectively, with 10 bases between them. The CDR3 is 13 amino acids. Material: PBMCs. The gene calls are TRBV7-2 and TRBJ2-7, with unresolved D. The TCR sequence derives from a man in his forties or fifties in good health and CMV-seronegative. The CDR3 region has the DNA TGTGCCAGCAGCTTAGGGGCCGTATTCGAGCAGTACCTC. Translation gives CASSLGAVFEQYL.